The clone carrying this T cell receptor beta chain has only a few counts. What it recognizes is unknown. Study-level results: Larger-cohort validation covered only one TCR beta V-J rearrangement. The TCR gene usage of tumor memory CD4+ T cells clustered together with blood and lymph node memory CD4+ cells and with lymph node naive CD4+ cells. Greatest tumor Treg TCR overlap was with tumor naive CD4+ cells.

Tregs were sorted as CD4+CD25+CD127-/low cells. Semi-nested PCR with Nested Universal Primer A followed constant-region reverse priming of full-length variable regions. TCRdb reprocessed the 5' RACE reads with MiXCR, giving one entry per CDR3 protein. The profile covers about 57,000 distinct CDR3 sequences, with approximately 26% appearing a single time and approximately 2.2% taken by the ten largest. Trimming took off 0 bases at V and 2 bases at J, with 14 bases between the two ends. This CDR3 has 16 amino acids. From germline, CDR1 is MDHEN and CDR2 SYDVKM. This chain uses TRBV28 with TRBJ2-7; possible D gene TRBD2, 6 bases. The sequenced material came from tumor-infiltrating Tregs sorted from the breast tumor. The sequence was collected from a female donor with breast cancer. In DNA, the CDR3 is TGTGCCAGCAGTTTATGGGGGGGAGAGCCCCCCTACGAGCAGTACTTC. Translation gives CASSLWGGEPPYEQYF.